This T cell receptor beta chain was identified during a study of control samples from healthy donors and cancer patients. Clones were sequenced by immunoSEQ multiplex PCR, and TCRdb holds only the in-frame ones, with some missing. The sample has 190,000 or so clones; approximately 95% are singletons. The CDR3 loop spans 13 amino acids. The germline V gene encodes CDR1 MNHEY and CDR2 SMNVEV (reference sequence). The V and J ends lost 5 bases and 9 bases, in that order; junction bases with no gene match: 8. Sequenced input: blood. The chain couples TRBV27 to TRBJ2-7, with 9 bases fitting TRBD1. The TCR originated in a man aged 18 to 29 in good health. The CDR3 DNA is TGTGCCAGCAGTCCTTTCTCGACAGGGGGGCAGTACTTC. It specifies CASSPFSTGGQYF.